Each of the 25 T cell receptor beta chains below was sequenced from the same sample in a study of T cell responses to AZD1222 COVID-19 vaccine (dated by TCRdb to 2020 to 2022). Libraries were prepared through the immunoSEQ multiplex PCR assay. As stored in TCRdb, this immuneACCESS dataset retains in-frame rearrangements with V and J assigned. A fraction of the clones does not appear; measured against another copy, unresolved V genes explain less than half of the discrepancy, and the remainder lacks a known reason. The sample contains 150,000 to 200,000 clones, 90% to 95% of them found a single time. Roughly 1% of the sample lies in the top ten. The time point label, as the study defines it: baseline before first vaccination. Sequencing used peripheral blood, obtained on day 0 of AZD1222 vaccination. The receptors come from an adult in good health.

This chain uses TRBV21-1 with TRBJ2-3; the table's D gene call, TRBD2, was not cross checked with the DNA. TRBV21-1 is a listed pseudogene. The CDR3 consists of 15 residues. The CDR3 reads CASIRDSPRTDTQYF. The CDR3 DNA sequence: TGTGCCAGCATCCGGGACTCCCCTCGCACAGATACGCAGTATTTT.

The gene calls are TRBV29-1 and TRBJ1-4; tentative D call: TRBD1 (5 bases). With 6 bases removed from V and 2 bases from J, the gap between germline ends came to 10 bases. The CDR3 consists of 13 residues. CDR1 is SQVTM and CDR2 is ANQGSEA in the germline V gene. The CDR3 protein is CSVSGRTNEKLFF. CDR3 nucleotides: TGCAGCGTCTCGGGACGGACTAATGAAAAACTGTTTTTT.

This clone was counted only a few times. V is TRBV9 and J is TRBJ1-2; perhaps TRBD1 as D (5 bases). Trimming removed 4 bases from V and 4 bases from J, with 14 bases in between. Germline V gives CDR1 SGDLS, CDR2 YYNGEE. The CDR3 extends over 14 amino acids. CDR3 nucleotide sequence: TGTGCCAGCAGCCCCCCGGCGGGGACCTATGGCTACACCTTC. Protein product: CASSPPAGTYGYTF. The entire variable domain, with the rest obtained from reference TRBV9 and TRBJ1-2, is as follows: DSGVTQTPKHLITATGQRVTLRCSPRSGDLSVYWYQQSLDQGLQFLIQYYNGEERAKGNILERFSAQQFPDLHSELNLSSLELGDSALYFCASSPPAGTYGYTFGSGTRLTVV.

J is TRBJ1-1 and V is TRBV18, with no clear D. The CDR3 is made up of 15 amino acids. Germline CDR1 is KGHSH and CDR2 is LQKENI. The ends were cut back, 3 bases at V and 4 bases at J, with 15 bases in the middle. CDR3 loop: CASSPPSWAGTEAFF. The CDR3 DNA follows: TGTGCCAGCTCACCCCCTTCGTGGGCAGGCACTGAAGCTTTCTTT. The full variable domain, completed using reference TRBV18 and TRBJ1-1, is NAGVMQNPRHLVRRRGQEARLRCSPMKGHSHVYWYRQLPEEGLKFMVYLQKENIIDESGMPKERFSAEFPKEGPSILRIQQVVRGDSAAYFCASSPPSWAGTEAFFGQGTRLTVV.

This chain joins TRBV6-2 or TRBV6-3 and TRBJ1-5, with 7 nucleotides matching TRBD1. The CDR3 has 15 amino acids. Trimming removed 6 bases from V and 7 bases from J; junction bases left unmatched: 12. Per germline, CDR1 MNHEY and CDR2 SVGEGT. In DNA, the CDR3 is TGTGCCAGCAGCCTCCGTAACAGGGGAGGGCAGCCCCAGCATTTT. Its translation is CASSLRNRGGQPQHF.

Worth noting for this clone: The junction and the germline gene differ at one end; a read error may be behind it. The rearrangement joins TRBV6-5 to TRBJ1-6; 7 bases match TRBD1. This CDR3 has 15 residues. The germline V gene has CDR1 MNHEY and CDR2 SVGAGI. The DNA of the CDR3 is TGTGCCAGCAGTTACACAAGGGACAGCAATTCACCCCTCCATTTT. The encoded protein is CASSYTRDSNSPLHF.

V gene TRBV19 combines with J gene TRBJ1-5; D remains unclear. Per the germline V gene, CDR1 is LNHDA and CDR2 is SQIVND (reference sequence). This CDR3 has 14 amino acids. V was trimmed by 2 bases and J by 7 bases, leaving 12 bases between them. CDR3 nucleotides: TGTGCCAGTAGTATACGGTGGGCACAGCAGCCCCAGCATTTT. Protein sequence: CASSIRWAQQPQHF.

The rearrangement joins TRBV10-3 to TRBJ2-3; 9 bases match TRBD1. From germline, CDR1 is ENHRY and CDR2 SYGVKD. The J segment lost 3 bases and the V segment lost 3 bases, leaving 4 bases of the junction unmatched. The CDR3 length is 15 residues. The CDR3 region is CAISDLDRGTDTQYF. Written as DNA, the CDR3 is TGTGCCATCAGTGACCTTGACAGGGGGACAGATACGCAGTATTTT.

This clone was picked up one time. This chain connects TRBV12-5 to TRBJ2-5, with 8 bases aligning to TRBD2. CDR1 and CDR2 from the germline V gene are LGHNT and FRNRAP. This CDR3 comprises 15 residues. Trimming removed 7 bases from V and 4 bases from J; junction bases left unmatched: 11. The CDR3 spells CASALGGARGETQYF. The CDR3 DNA sequence: TGTGCTAGTGCGCTCGGGGGGGCGCGAGGAGAGACCCAGTACTTC.

This chain connects TRBV9 to TRBJ2-2; D call uncertain. Trimming left V 0 bases short and J 5 bases short, with 17 bases between. CDR3 length equals 17 residues. Germline CDR1 and CDR2: SGDLS and YYNGEE. The CDR3 here is CASSVVGRSFATGELFF. The CDR3 DNA is TGTGCCAGCAGCGTAGTCGGCAGGTCTTTTGCAACCGGGGAGCTGTTTTTT.

The genes are TRBV2 and TRBJ1-3, with unresolved D. Germline-derived CDR1 and CDR2 are SNHLY and FYNNEI. V lost 7 bases, J lost 0 bases, and 16 bases lay in between. The CDR3 loop spans 16 amino acids. The CDR3: CASTVQLFPSGNTIYF. The CDR3 DNA reads as TGTGCCAGCACCGTCCAATTGTTCCCCTCTGGAAACACCATATATTTT.

The chain has TRBV7-2 and TRBJ2-2; 9 bases line up with TRBD2. Germline V gives CDR1 SGHTA, CDR2 FQGNSA. The CDR3 is 18 amino acids. The junction had 11 bases not matched to a gene; V was cut back by 1 base and J by 5 bases. The chain's CDR3 is CASSLGAIERGVTGELFF. As DNA, the CDR3 is TGTGCCAGCAGCTTAGGGGCTATTGAGCGGGGGGTAACCGGGGAGCTGTTTTTT. Full variable domain (missing parts from reference TRBV7-2 and TRBJ2-2): GAGVSQSPSNKVTEKGKDVELRCDPISGHTALYWYRQSLGQGLEFLIYFQGNSAPDKSGLPSDRFSAERTGGSVSTLTIQRTQQEDSAVYLCASSLGAIERGVTGELFFGEGSRLTVL.

The chain couples TRBV27 to TRBJ1-5; D gene ambiguous. This CDR3 region has 17 residues. Germline CDR1 reads MNHEY; CDR2 reads SMNVEV (reference sequence). The germline V and J ends were trimmed by 7 bases and 7 bases, with 26 bases remaining between them. DNA for the CDR3: TGTGCCAGCACCCAATGGCCCCGGGGAATCTTTCGCCAGCCCCAGCATTTT. It translates to CASTQWPRGIFRQPQHF.

J is TRBJ1-2 and V is TRBV5-1; D unclear. From germline, CDR1 is SGHRS and CDR2 YFSETQ. The V and J ends lost 4 bases and 6 bases respectively, with 22 bases between them. This CDR3 has 16 residues. CDR3 in amino acids: CASSPRLRPTDDGYTF. The CDR3 coding sequence is TGCGCCAGCAGCCCCAGATTGCGGCCAACCGATGATGGCTACACCTTC. Full variable domain (rest looked up from reference TRBV5-1 and TRBJ1-2): KAGVTQTPRYLIKTRGQQVTLSCSPISGHRSVSWYQQTPGQGLQFLFEYFSETQRNKGNFPGRFSGRQFSNSRSEMNVSTLELGDSALYLCASSPRLRPTDDGYTFGSGTRLTVV.

This chain links TRBV20-1 with TRBJ1-1, with a possible D match to TRBD1 (5 bases). CDR3 size: 13 residues. Looked up from germline, CDR1 is DFQATT and CDR2 is SNEGSKA (reference sequence). V was clipped by 3 bases and J by 4 bases, with 12 bases between them. The CDR3 coding sequence is TGCAGTGCTAGTCTTAGCGGGGGCACTGAAGCTTTCTTT. This sequence encodes CSASLSGGTEAFF.

The rearrangement joins TRBV5-1 to TRBJ2-7; D is unclear. This CDR3 is 13 amino acids long. Germline values: CDR1 SGHRS, CDR2 YFSETQ. With 0 bases removed from V and 6 bases from J, the gap between germline ends came to 10 bases. Written as DNA, the CDR3 is TGCGCCAGCAGCTTGGAGACCTCGGGCGAGCAGTACTTC. It yields the protein CASSLETSGEQYF.

The chain combines TRBV7-3 with TRBJ1-5; TRBD1 might be the D (6 bases). The CDR3 has 13 residues. Per the germline V gene, CDR1 is SGHTA and CDR2 is FQGTGA. The V and J ends lost 0 bases and 6 bases respectively, with 6 bases between them. CDR3 sequence reads: CASSLTRGQPQHF. The CDR3 region has the DNA TGTGCCAGCAGCTTAACCAGGGGTCAGCCCCAGCATTTT.

J is TRBJ2-1 and V is TRBV11-2, with 9 bases that match TRBD2. The trim removed 1 base at V and 7 bases at J, leaving 8 bases unmatched. Germline CDR1 is SGHAT and CDR2 is FQNNGV. The length of the CDR3 is 16 residues. In DNA form, the CDR3 reads TGTGCCAGCAGCTTAGTTGGCGGGGGGGCCTTGAATGAGCAGTTCTTC. This encodes CASSLVGGGALNEQFF.

This clone came up once. The chain has TRBV5-1 and TRBJ2-2; D is unclear. The germline V gene has CDR1 SGHRS and CDR2 YFSETQ. V was cut by 2 bases and J by 3 bases, with 5 bases left in between. The CDR3 is made up of 13 amino acids. This chain's CDR3 is CASSFRDTGELFF. CDR3 DNA sequence: TGCGCCAGCAGCTTTAGGGACACCGGGGAGCTGTTTTTT.

The chain has TRBV12-3 or TRBV12-4 and TRBJ2-1; unclear D gene. CDR3 length: 10 residues. Trimming stripped 5 bases from V and 9 bases from J, with 5 bases between. Here the CDR3 reads CASSQSEQFF. The CDR3 nucleotides are TGTGCCAGCAGTCAGTCTGAGCAGTTCTTC.

In this sample, this clone turned up a few times. This chain connects TRBV19 to TRBJ1-2; TRBD1 might be the D (6 bases). The CDR3 contains 14 residues. The germline V and J ends were trimmed by 7 bases and 1 base, with 13 bases remaining between them. In germline, CDR1 is LNHDA, CDR2 SQIVND (reference sequence). The CDR3 region has the DNA TGTGCCAGTAACAAACAGGGATATAACTATGGCTACACCTTC. It codes for CASNKQGYNYGYTF.

This clone has just one count. The chain employs TRBV12-3 or TRBV12-4 and TRBJ1-5; D unclear. Trimming removed 5 bases at V and 9 bases at J, with 11 bases between. The CDR3 spans 12 residues. CDR3 nucleotides: TGTGCCAGCAGTAGGCCCCCGGGGCCCCAGCATTTT. It yields the protein CASSRPPGPQHF.

The chain has TRBV6-5 and TRBJ1-1; D unclear. The V and J ends lost 2 bases and 4 bases respectively, with 8 bases between them. Germline CDR1 is MNHEY and CDR2 is SVGAGI. The CDR3 runs to 13 residues. The CDR3 DNA reads TGTGCCAGCAGTTACGGCGGGTTCACTGAAGCTTTCTTT. Its translation: CASSYGGFTEAFF.

This sequence joins TRBV5-1 and TRBJ2-7, with D hard to call. CDR3 size: 13 residues. Germline CDR1 SGHRS, CDR2 YFSETQ. With 4 bases removed from V and 2 bases from J, the gap between germline ends came to 10 bases. The CDR3 region is CASSVGRAYEQYF. CDR3 DNA: TGCGCCAGCAGCGTAGGACGAGCCTACGAGCAGTACTTC.

The chain employs TRBV29-1 and TRBJ2-1; 13 positions match TRBD2. The CDR3 is made up of 16 amino acids. Germline CDR1 is SQVTM and CDR2 is ANQGSEA. The ends lost 6 bases at V and 0 bases at J; junction bases unmatched: 5. CDR3 in DNA: TGCAGCGTCGGGACTAGCGGGGCGAGCTCCTACAATGAGCAGTTCTTC. Protein product: CSVGTSGASSYNEQFF.